A single count supports the clone carrying this T cell receptor (beta chain). The data derive from a study of blood T cell repertoires in COVID-19. CDR1 is MDHEN, CDR2 SYDVKM, per germline. CDR3 length: 15 amino acids. The V gene lost 5 bases and the J gene lost 6 bases, with 18 bases spanning the gap. Data came from immunoSEQ multiplex PCR; TCRdb stores just in-frame clones and leaves some out. This table holds some 260,000 clones, 88% found once. The chain is built from TRBV28 and TRBJ2-3; possibly TRBD1 for D (6 bases). Specimen: peripheral blood. The TCR originated in an elderly man with acute or convalescent COVID-19. CDR3 bases: TGTGCCAGCAGTACACAGGGATACGGGTGGGATACGCAGTATTTT. It specifies CASSTQGYGWDTQYF.